What follows are 10 T cell receptor beta chains derived from one specimen sequenced in a study of T-cell memory formation after mild COVID-19. One entry per CDR3 protein, called by TCRdb with MiXCR from the 5' RACE reads. The table shows 210,000 or so distinct CDR3 sequences, with approximately 20% occurring only once. The sequencing input was PBMCs or a T cell subset sorted from them (not recorded which). The receptors originated from an adult woman who had mild COVID-19 (a few samples of this study predate the infection). Cell type and time point are not known.

Ten or more counts support this clonotype. This sequence joins TRBV2 and TRBJ2-7, with D possibly being TRBD1 (6 bases). The V gene's germline CDR1 is SNHLY and CDR2 FYNNEI. CDR3 length: 13 residues. V was clipped by 4 bases and J by 2 bases, with 9 bases between them. The CDR3 nucleotides are TGTGCCAGCAGTGGAGGGGGACCCTACGAGCAGTACTTC. Amino acids: CASSGGGPYEQYF.

V usage is TRBV20-1 and J usage is TRBJ1-1, with D uncertain. CDR1 is DFQATT and CDR2 is SNEGSKA in the germline V gene (reference sequence). V was trimmed by 3 bases and J by 11 bases, leaving 16 bases between them. This CDR3 comprises 12 residues. For the CDR3, the DNA is TGCAGTGCTAGGACGATGTCCCAAGTGGCTTTCTTT. Translated: CSARTMSQVAFF.

This chain links TRBV18 with TRBJ2-1; 13 bases map to TRBD2. This CDR3 spans 16 amino acids. In germline, CDR1 is KGHSH, CDR2 LQKENI. V shed 4 bases and J 12 bases; nucleotides not matched to a gene: 12. CDR3 amino acids: CASSQGLAGESNRQFF. CDR3 DNA: TGTGCCAGCTCACAAGGACTAGCGGGAGAGTCCAATAGGCAGTTCTTC.

This clonotype was seen at least ten times. The chain links TRBV12-3 or TRBV12-4 to TRBJ2-1; weak D call: TRBD1 (6 bases). V shed 5 bases and J shed 0 bases, with 14 bases lying between them. The CDR3 totals 16 residues. CDR3 sequence: CASSPRTVSSYNEQFF. The CDR3 DNA is TGTGCCAGCAGTCCCCGGACAGTATCCTCCTACAATGAGCAGTTCTTC.

This clonotype was found a few times. The rearrangement links TRBV20-1 to TRBJ1-2; a weak D match, TRBD1 (5 bases). Deletions cut 6 bases from V and 3 bases from J, with 14 bases between. This CDR3 has 13 amino acids. The germline V gene encodes CDR1 DFQATT and CDR2 SNEGSKA (reference sequence). DNA of the CDR3: TGCAGTGCCACGGCCGGGACGTACTATGGCTACACCTTC. Translation: CSATAGTYYGYTF.

The rearrangement uses TRBV7-2 and TRBJ2-3; D unresolved. V was cut by 7 bases and J by 6 bases, with 11 bases left in between. Germline V gene sequence: CDR1 SGHTA, CDR2 FQGNSA. The CDR3 contains 12 residues. The CDR3 spells CASKLLGDTQYF. Here the CDR3 DNA reads TGTGCCAGCAAGTTACTGGGCGATACGCAGTATTTT. The full variable domain, rest sourced from reference TRBV7-2 and TRBJ2-3, is GAGVSQSPSNKVTEKGKDVELRCDPISGHTALYWYRQSLGQGLEFLIYFQGNSAPDKSGLPSDRFSAERTGGSVSTLTIQRTQQEDSAVYLCASKLLGDTQYFGPGTRLTVL.

This clonotype has more than one count but fewer than ten. The chain combines TRBV19 with TRBJ1-1, with D possibly TRBD1 on 5 matching bases. V lost 4 bases and J lost 1, with 10 bases in between. This CDR3 contains 14 residues. Germline CDR1 LNHDA, CDR2 SQIVND (reference sequence). This chain's CDR3 is CASSKVQGNTEAFF. For the CDR3, the DNA is TGTGCCAGTAGTAAGGTCCAGGGGAACACTGAAGCTTTCTTT.

The V call is TRBV6-2 or TRBV6-3, the J call TRBJ1-1, with TRBD1 identical over 12 bases. Germline lookup yields CDR1 MNHEY and CDR2 SVGEGT. J gave up 1 base and V 2 bases, and 2 bases lay outside the gene matches. The length of the CDR3 is 16 residues. The chain's CDR3 is CASSYLGQGANTEAFF. The CDR3 bases are TGTGCCAGCAGTTACCTGGGACAGGGGGCGAACACTGAAGCTTTCTTT.

This clonotype was counted at least ten times. The rearrangement links TRBV7-2 to TRBJ1-5, with a tentative D call TRBD1 (5 bases). This CDR3 spans 14 amino acids. V lost 3 bases and J lost 6, with 12 bases in between. CDR1 is SGHTA and CDR2 is FQGNSA in the germline V gene. CDR3 DNA: TGTGCCAGCAGCTTTCGTACAGGAGGTCAGCCCCAGCATTTT. Amino acids: CASSFRTGGQPQHF. The full variable domain, completed using reference TRBV7-2 and TRBJ1-5, is GAGVSQSPSNKVTEKGKDVELRCDPISGHTALYWYRQSLGQGLEFLIYFQGNSAPDKSGLPSDRFSAERTGGSVSTLTIQRTQQEDSAVYLCASSFRTGGQPQHFGDGTRLSIL.

The chain carries TRBV7-2 and TRBJ1-5; D may be TRBD1 (6 bases). CDR1 is SGHTA and CDR2 is FQGNSA in the germline V gene. CDR3 length: 15 amino acids. Trimming removed 1 base at V and 8 bases at J, with 15 bases between. The CDR3 DNA follows: TGTGCCAGCAGCTTAGACTACACAGGGTACGAGCCCCAGCATTTT. It yields the protein CASSLDYTGYEPQHF.